These T cell receptor beta chains were read from a single sample in a study of cytomegalovirus exposure and HLA in healthy donors. Using immunoSEQ multiplex PCR, the repertoire was profiled, and TCRdb retains in-frame clones only, with some absent. The table shows about 130,000 clones, with 60% to 85% occurring only once. The sample was PBMCs. All receptors come from a female donor in good health and CMV-seronegative. Each CDR3 is given with its conserved first and last residue. D genes are given only for firm matches. Part of the rows lack a size; the others show once, few, many or a class for expanded clones.

TRBV5-1	TRBJ1-6	NA	14	few	TGCGCCAGCAGCTTTAGGGAGGGTGGTTCACCCCTCCACTTT	CASSFREGGSPLHF
TRBV4-2	TRBJ2-3	NA	14	few	TGTGCCAGTCGAAGCGGGTCCAGTCCAGATACGCAGTATTTT	CASRSGSSPDTQYF
TRBV2	TRBJ2-1	TRBD2	12	NA	TGTGCCATCTTACTAGCGGGCAATGAGCAGTTCTTC	CAILLAGNEQFF
TRBV2	TRBJ2-1	TRBD2	17	NA	TGTGCCAGCAGTGAAGCGCTTCTGGGACTAGCGGGGGATGAGCAGTTCTTC	CASSEALLGLAGDEQFF
TRBV9	TRBJ2-5	TRBD2	16	NA	TGTGCCAGCAGCGTACCCAGCGGGAGGGCCGGGGAGACCCAGTACTTC	CASSVPSGRAGETQYF
TRBV28	TRBJ2-4	NA	12	once	TGTGCCAGCAGTTCAGGGGAGAGCATTCAGTACTTC	CASSSGESIQYF
TRBV4-1	TRBJ1-2	NA	14	NA	TGCGCCAGCAGCCAAGAACAGGGACGGACTGGCTACACCTTC	CASSQEQGRTGYTF
TRBV5-4	TRBJ2-1	TRBD2	18	NA	TGTGCCAGCAGCTTGGGACTAGCGGCCAAGGACTCCTACAATGAGCAGTTCTTC	CASSLGLAAKDSYNEQFF
TRBV10-3	TRBJ1-3	NA	14	NA	TGTGCCATCAGTGAGTCTGGAGAGAAAAACACCATATATTTT	CAISESGEKNTIYF
TRBV19	TRBJ1-2	NA	14	few	TGTGCCAGTTCCCTCACGGGACACCAGGGGGGCTACACCTTC	CASSLTGHQGGYTF
TRBV2	TRBJ2-7	TRBD2	15	NA	TGTGCCAGCAGCAGACGGACTAGCGTTACCTACGAGCAGTACTTC	CASSRRTSVTYEQYF
TRBV18	TRBJ2-7	NA	13	NA	TGTGCCAGCAAGGGGCGGGGTCCCTACGAGCAGTACTTC	CASKGRGPYEQYF
TRBV2	TRBJ1-2	NA	13	NA	TGTGCCAGCAGGCCAGGACTTAACTATGGCTACACCTTC	CASRPGLNYGYTF
TRBV4-1	TRBJ2-2	NA	15	few	TGCGCCAGCAGCCAAGTGGGGAGCGGGCGCGGGGAGCTGTTTTTT	CASSQVGSGRGELFF
TRBV28	TRBJ1-5	TRBD1	20	NA	TGTGCCAGCAGTCCCCCCCGGGGACAGGGGGGCCTCTATAGCAATCAGCCCCAGCATTTT	CASSPPRGQGGLYSNQPQHF
TRBV4-1	TRBJ1-2	TRBD1	17	NA	TGCGCCAGCAGCCAAGCGACCGGGGGACAGGGGAACTATGGCTACACCTTC	CASSQATGGQGNYGYTF
TRBV7-9	TRBJ1-2	TRBD1	15	NA	TGTGCCAGCAGCCCCGGACAGGCTCTGAACTATGGCTACACCTTC	CASSPGQALNYGYTF
TRBV27	TRBJ2-7	TRBD1	16	NA	TGTGCCAGCAGTTTATCTCGCAGGGGGAGCTCCTACGAGCAGTACTTC	CASSLSRRGSSYEQYF
TRBV30	TRBJ1-3	NA	15	NA	TGTGCCTGGAGTGTGGGGGGAAGTACTGGAAACACCATATATTTT	CAWSVGGSTGNTIYF
TRBV27	TRBJ2-1	NA	14	NA	TGTGCCAGCAGTTTATCTGGCGGGTTCCATGAGCAGTTCTTC	CASSLSGGFHEQFF
TRBV5-6	TRBJ1-4	NA	15	NA	TGTGCCAGCAGCTTCCAGGGCGCAACTAATGAAAAACTGTTTTTT	CASSFQGATNEKLFF
TRBV6-5	TRBJ1-5	NA	12	NA	TGTGCCAGCAGTTACCCAAGGGGGCCCCAGCATTTT	CASSYPRGPQHF